The clone carrying this TCR beta chain ranks as medium-sized. As yet, its antigen is unknown. Germline CDR1 and CDR2: SGHTA and FQGNSA. CDR3 length equals 15 residues. The junction had 0 bases not matched to a gene; V was cut back by 2 bases and J by 0 bases. This table comes from immunoSEQ multiplex PCR, and its TCRdb copy is limited to in-frame clones, with some not included. This table holds several thousand clones, roughly half found once. This sample was included in a study of Tregs in tolerant kidney transplant recipients. Study summary: Recipient PBMCs carried a CFSE label and met irradiated graft donor PBMCs for more than five days before FACS sorting.

Whole-study results and caveats: Few patients were studied, so findings need validation in larger groups.

The chain recombines TRBV7-2 with TRBJ2-2; 7 bases fit TRBD2. The sequence derives from a human donor in good health. Sequenced input: CD4+ T cells from blood cultured with allogeneic cells. CDR3 region: CASSLLAANTGELFF. CDR3 sequence (DNA): TGTGCCAGCAGCTTACTAGCGGCGAACACCGGGGAGCTGTTTTTT.